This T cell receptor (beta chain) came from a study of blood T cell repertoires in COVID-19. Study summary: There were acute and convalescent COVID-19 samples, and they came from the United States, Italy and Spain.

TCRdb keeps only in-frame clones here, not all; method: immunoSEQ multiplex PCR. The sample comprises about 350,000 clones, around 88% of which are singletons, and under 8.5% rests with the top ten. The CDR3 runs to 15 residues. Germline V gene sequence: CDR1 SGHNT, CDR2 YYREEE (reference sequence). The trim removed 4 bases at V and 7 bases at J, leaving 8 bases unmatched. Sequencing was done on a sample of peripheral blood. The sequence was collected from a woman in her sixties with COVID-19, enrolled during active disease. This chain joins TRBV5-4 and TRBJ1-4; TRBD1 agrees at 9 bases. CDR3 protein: CASSVNRGHGEKLFF. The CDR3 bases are TGTGCCAGCAGCGTTAACAGGGGGCATGGTGAAAAACTGTTTTTT. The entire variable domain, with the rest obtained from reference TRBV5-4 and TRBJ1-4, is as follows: ETGVTQSPTHLIKTRGQQVTLRCSSQSGHNTVSWYQQALGQGPQFIFQYYREEENGRGNFPPRFSGLQFPNYSSELNVNALELDDSALYLCASSVNRGHGEKLFFGSGTQLSVL.